This TCR beta chain derives from a study of blood T cell repertoires in COVID-19. Across the whole study: Specimens from acute and convalescent COVID-19 originated in the United States, Italy and Spain. Sources were T cells, B-cell-depleted T cells, or PBMCs; the material itself was cDNA or gDNA.

Original handling: By means of reference gene primer amplification, nucleated cell counts were estimated. Data came from immunoSEQ multiplex PCR; TCRdb stores just in-frame clones and leaves some out. V, J and clone size were drawn from that table, and D and trimming were deduced from the DNA. The table shows about 210,000 clones, with around nine tenths occurring only once. Deletions cut 3 bases from V and 0 bases from J, with 18 bases between. The CDR3 spans 17 residues. In germline, CDR1 is KGHSH, CDR2 LQKENI. The sample taken for sequencing was peripheral blood. The source of this sequence is a man in his 60s with acute or convalescent COVID-19. The V and J genes are TRBV18 and TRBJ2-7, with D maybe TRBD1 (5 bases). The DNA of the CDR3 is TGTGCCAGCTCACCCCCAATGGGGCAGATCCCCTCCTACGAGCAGTACTTC. Its translation is CASSPPMGQIPSYEQYF.